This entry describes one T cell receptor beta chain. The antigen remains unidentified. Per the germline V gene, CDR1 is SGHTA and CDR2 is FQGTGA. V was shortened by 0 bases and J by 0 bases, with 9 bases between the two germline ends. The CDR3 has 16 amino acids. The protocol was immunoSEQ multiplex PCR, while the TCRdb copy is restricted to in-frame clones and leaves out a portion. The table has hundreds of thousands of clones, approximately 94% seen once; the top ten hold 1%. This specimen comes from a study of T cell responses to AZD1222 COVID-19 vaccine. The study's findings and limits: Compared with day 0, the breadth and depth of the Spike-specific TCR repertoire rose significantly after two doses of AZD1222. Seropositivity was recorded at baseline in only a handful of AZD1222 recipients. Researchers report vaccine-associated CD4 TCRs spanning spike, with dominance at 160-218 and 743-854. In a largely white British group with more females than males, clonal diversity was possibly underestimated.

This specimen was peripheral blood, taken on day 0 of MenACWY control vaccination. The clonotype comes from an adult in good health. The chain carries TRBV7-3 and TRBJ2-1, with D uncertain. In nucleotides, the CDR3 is TGTGCCAGCAGCTTAACGGCGGAGAGCTCCTACAATGAGCAGTTCTTC. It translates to CASSLTAESSYNEQFF.